A few counts support the clone carrying this TCR beta chain. This sample is part of a study of CD8+CD57+ T cells in acquired aplastic anemia. Germline V CDR1 and CDR2: SGHVS, FNYEAQ. The CDR3 loop spans 15 amino acids. The V and J ends lost 5 bases and 6 bases, in that order; junction bases with no gene match: 12. Both TCR beta VDJ combination and CDR3 sequence profiling were carried out. Genomic DNA was the template for this profiling. Using its own MiXCR run on the reads, TCRdb lists one record per CDR3 protein. The sample lists about 190,000 distinct CDR3 sequences; around three fifths were seen once.

V is TRBV7-6 and J is TRBJ2-7; TRBD1 matches at 8 bases. The origin of this receptor is a human donor with severe aplastic anemia or a healthy control (not recorded which). Sequencing was done on a sample of sorted CD4+, CD8+, or CD8+CD57+ T cells (not recorded which) from PBMCs. In DNA, the CDR3 is TGTGCCAGCAGCGCGAGGACAGGGTTCGGCGGCGAGCAGTACTTC. This sequence encodes CASSARTGFGGEQYF.